This is a list of T cell receptor beta chains from one sample in a study of blood T cell repertoires in COVID-19. Profiling relied on immunoSEQ multiplex PCR, and the TCRdb table lists in-frame clones only, not all of them. This table holds around 270,000 clones, around nine tenths found once. Sequencing input: peripheral blood. These receptor sequences come from a man aged 40-55 years with acute or convalescent COVID-19. The conserved cysteine and the conserved F or W are not part of the CDR3 here. The D gene is left open where the match is weak.

D gene,V gene,J gene,CDR3 protein
TRBD2,TRBV7-3,TRBJ2-1,ASSKSGGPYNEQF
.,TRBV5-4,TRBJ1-6,ASSSTGINNSPLH
TRBD2,TRBV5-1,TRBJ2-1,ASRERGSSYNEQF
.,TRBV19,TRBJ2-7,ASSIVAGYEQY
TRBD1,TRBV24-1,TRBJ2-1,ATSAGTGKSSYNEQF
TRBD1,TRBV5-1,TRBJ2-2,ASSLETGDTGELF
.,TRBV19,TRBJ1-6,ASSTIQRPERGSPLH
.,TRBV11-2,TRBJ1-2,ASSLRGAVYGYT
TRBD1,TRBV5-1,TRBJ2-7,ASSLAPGTGSYEQY
.,TRBV4-1,TRBJ1-2,ASSQDDRFYGYT
TRBD2,TRBV4-1,TRBJ2-7,ASKSGGSYEQY
TRBD1,TRBV2,TRBJ1-5,ASREGAESNQPQH
.,TRBV3-1/TRBV3-2,TRBJ1-4,ASSQGFNRFSTNEKLF
.,TRBV5-1,TRBJ2-2,ASSLKEAGTGELF
TRBD1,TRBV19,TRBJ1-3,ASERGQGNTIY
TRBD2,TRBV15,TRBJ2-1,ATSSRTSGGFAGEQF
.,TRBV15,TRBJ1-1,ATSRYMNTEAF
TRBD1,TRBV3-1/TRBV3-2,TRBJ1-1,ASSWGQGTEAF
.,TRBV5-1,TRBJ2-2,ASSVGVQSGELF
.,TRBV12-3/TRBV12-4,TRBJ2-1,ASSLGPGEQF
.,TRBV5-1,TRBJ1-2,ASSPLRVGDYGYT
TRBD1,TRBV5-1,TRBJ2-3,ASSLWGTGKADTQY
.,TRBV19,TRBJ1-2,ASRVGDYGYT
.,TRBV19,TRBJ1-5,ASSIERGQENQPQH
TRBD1,TRBV6-4,TRBJ1-2,ASSDTRGRGGYT
.,TRBV28,TRBJ1-1,ASISGGGFKNTEAF
.,TRBV7-2,TRBJ2-1,ASSLPPAAAQF
TRBD1,TRBV2,TRBJ1-5,ASREATGGNQPQH